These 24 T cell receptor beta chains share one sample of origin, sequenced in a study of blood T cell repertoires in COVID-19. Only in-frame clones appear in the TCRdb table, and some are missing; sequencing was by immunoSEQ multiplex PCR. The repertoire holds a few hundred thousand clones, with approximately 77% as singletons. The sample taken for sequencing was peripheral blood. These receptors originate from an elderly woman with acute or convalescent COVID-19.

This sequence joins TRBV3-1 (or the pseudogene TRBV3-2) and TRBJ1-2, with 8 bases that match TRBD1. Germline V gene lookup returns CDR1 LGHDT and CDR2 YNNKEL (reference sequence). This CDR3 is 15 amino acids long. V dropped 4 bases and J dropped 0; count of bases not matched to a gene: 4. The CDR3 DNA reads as TGTGCCAGCAGCCTTACAGGGGGTTCTAACTATGGCTACACCTTC. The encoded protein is CASSLTGGSNYGYTF.

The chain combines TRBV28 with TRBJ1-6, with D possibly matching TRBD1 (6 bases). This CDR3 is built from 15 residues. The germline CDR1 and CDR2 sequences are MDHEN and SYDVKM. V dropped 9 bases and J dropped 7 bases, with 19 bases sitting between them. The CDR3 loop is CASLGQMGANSPLHF. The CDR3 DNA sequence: TGTGCCAGTCTTGGACAGATGGGTGCGAATTCACCCCTCCACTTT.

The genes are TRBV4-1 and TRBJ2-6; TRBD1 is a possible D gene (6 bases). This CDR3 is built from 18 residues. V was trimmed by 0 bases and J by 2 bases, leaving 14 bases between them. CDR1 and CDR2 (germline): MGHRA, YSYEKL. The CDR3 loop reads CASSQDQQGLPGANVLTF. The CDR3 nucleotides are TGCGCCAGCAGCCAAGATCAACAGGGCCTGCCTGGGGCCAACGTCCTGACTTTC.

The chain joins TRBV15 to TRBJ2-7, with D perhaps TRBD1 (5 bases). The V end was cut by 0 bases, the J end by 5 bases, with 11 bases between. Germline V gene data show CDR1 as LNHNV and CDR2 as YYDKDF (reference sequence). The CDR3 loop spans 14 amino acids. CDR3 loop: CATSREGQLDEQYF. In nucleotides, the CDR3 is TGTGCCACCAGCAGAGAGGGGCAACTCGACGAGCAGTACTTC.

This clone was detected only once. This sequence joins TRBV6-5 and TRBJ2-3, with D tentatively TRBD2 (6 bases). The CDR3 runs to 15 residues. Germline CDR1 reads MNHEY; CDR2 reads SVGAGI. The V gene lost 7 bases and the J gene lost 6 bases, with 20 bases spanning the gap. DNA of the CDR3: TGTGCCAGCAAGTGGACGGGGGAGGCAAGTGATACGCAGTATTTT. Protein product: CASKWTGEASDTQYF.

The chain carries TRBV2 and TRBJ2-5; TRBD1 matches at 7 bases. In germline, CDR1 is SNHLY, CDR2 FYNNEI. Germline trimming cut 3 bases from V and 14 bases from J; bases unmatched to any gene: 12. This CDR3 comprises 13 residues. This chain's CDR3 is CASSENPGQRVYF. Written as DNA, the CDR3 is TGTGCCAGCAGTGAGAACCCGGGACAGAGGGTTTACTTC.

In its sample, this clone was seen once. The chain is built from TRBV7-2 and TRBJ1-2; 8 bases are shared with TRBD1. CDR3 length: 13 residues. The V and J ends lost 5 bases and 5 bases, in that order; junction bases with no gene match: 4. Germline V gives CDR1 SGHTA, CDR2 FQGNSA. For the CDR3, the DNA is TGTGCCAGCAGCGCAGGGGGCGCATATGGCTACACCTTC. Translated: CASSAGGAYGYTF.

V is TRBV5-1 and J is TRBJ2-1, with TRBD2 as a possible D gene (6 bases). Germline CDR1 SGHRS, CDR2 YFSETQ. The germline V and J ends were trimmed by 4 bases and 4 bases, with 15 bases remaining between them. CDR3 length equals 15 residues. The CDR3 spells CASSDIRDSYNEQFF. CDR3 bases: TGCGCCAGCAGCGATATCCGGGACTCTTACAATGAGCAGTTCTTC.

The CDR3 bases are TGTGCCAGCAGCCAATACCCCCCCGGGGGGGGGCGATTCGGAGAAAAACTGTTTTTT. It codes for CASSQYPPGGGRFGEKLFF. V is TRBV7-2 and J is TRBJ1-4, with a possible D match to TRBD1 (6 bases). V dropped 5 bases and J dropped 8 bases, with 30 bases sitting between them. This CDR3 contains 19 residues. CDR1 SGHTA and CDR2 FQGNSA come from the germline V gene.

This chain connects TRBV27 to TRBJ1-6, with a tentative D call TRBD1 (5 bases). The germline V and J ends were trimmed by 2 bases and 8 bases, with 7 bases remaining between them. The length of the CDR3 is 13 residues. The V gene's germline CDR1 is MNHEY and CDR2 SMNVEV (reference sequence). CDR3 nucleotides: TGTGCCAGCAGTTTACAGGGTTATTCACCCCTCCACTTT. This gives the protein CASSLQGYSPLHF.

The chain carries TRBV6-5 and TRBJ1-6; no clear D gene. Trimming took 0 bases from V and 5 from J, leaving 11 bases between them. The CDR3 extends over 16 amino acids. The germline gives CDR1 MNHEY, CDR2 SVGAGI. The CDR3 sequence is CASSYSWRPNNSPLHF. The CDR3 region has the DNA TGTGCCAGCAGTTACTCTTGGCGGCCCAATAATTCACCCCTCCACTTT.

Here the CDR3 DNA reads TGTGCCAGCAGGATGGGAACCATACAGGGGCGAGGCTACACCTTC. It codes for CASRMGTIQGRGYTF. The V gene is TRBV5-6, the J gene TRBJ1-2; 7 positions agree with TRBD1. Germline lookup yields CDR1 SGHDT and CDR2 YYEEEE. This CDR3 region has 15 residues. The V gene end was trimmed by 5 bases and the J gene end by 8 bases; junction bases not matched to a gene: 15.

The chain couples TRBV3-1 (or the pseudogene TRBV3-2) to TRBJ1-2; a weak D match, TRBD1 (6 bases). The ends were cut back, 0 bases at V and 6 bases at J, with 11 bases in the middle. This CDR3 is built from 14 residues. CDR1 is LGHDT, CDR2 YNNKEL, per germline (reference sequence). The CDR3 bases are TGTGCCAGCAGCCAAGAATTGAGGGGGAATGGCTACACCTTC. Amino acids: CASSQELRGNGYTF.

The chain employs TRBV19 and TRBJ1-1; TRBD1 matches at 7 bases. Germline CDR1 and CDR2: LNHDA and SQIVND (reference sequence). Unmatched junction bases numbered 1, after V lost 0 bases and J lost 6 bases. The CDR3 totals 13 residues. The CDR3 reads CASSIDRGSEAFF. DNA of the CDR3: TGTGCCAGTAGTATAGACAGGGGGTCTGAAGCTTTCTTT.

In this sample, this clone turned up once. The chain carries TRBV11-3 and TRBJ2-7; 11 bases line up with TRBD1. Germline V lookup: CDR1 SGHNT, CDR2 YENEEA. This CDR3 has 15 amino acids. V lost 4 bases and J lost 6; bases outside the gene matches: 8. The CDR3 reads CASSSRTGGRGEQYF. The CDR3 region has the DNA TGTGCCAGCAGCTCGCGGACAGGGGGCCGTGGCGAGCAGTACTTC.

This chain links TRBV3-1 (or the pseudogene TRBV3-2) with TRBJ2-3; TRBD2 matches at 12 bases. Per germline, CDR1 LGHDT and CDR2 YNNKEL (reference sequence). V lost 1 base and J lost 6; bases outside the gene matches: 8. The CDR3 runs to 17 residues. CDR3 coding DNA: TGTGCCAGCAGCCAAGGGACTAGCGGGGTGGGGGTTGATACGCAGTATTTT. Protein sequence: CASSQGTSGVGVDTQYF.

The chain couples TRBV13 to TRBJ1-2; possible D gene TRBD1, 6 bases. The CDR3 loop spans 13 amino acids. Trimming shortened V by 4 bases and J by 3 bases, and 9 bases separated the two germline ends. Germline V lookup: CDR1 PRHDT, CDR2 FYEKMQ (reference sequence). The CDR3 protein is CASSSTGHYGYTF. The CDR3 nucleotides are TGTGCCAGCAGCTCAACAGGGCACTATGGCTACACCTTC.

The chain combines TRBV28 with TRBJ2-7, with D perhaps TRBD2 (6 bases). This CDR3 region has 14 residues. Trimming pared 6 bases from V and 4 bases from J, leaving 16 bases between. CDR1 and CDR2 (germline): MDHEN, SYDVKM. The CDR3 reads CASSRAGGPYEQYF. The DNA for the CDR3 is TGTGCCAGCAGCCGGGCCGGGGGTCCATACGAGCAGTACTTC. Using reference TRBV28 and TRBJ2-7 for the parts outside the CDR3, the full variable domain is DVKVTQSSRYLVKRTGEKVFLECVQDMDHENMFWYRQDPGLGLRLIYFSYDVKMKEKGDIPEGYSVSREKKERFSLILESASTNQTSMYLCASSRAGGPYEQYFGPGTRLTVT.

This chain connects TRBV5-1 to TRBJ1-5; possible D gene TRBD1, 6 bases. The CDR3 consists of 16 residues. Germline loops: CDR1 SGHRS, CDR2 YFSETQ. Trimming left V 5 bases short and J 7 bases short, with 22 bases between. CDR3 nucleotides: TGCGCCAGCAGACGGGTTTATGGGGTAGGGGGACAGCCCCAGCATTTT. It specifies CASRRVYGVGGQPQHF.

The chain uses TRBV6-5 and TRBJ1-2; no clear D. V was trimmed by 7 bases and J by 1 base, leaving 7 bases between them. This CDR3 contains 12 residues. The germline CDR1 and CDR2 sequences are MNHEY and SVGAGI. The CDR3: CASTPHNYGYTF. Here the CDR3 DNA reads TGTGCCAGCACCCCCCATAACTATGGCTACACCTTC.

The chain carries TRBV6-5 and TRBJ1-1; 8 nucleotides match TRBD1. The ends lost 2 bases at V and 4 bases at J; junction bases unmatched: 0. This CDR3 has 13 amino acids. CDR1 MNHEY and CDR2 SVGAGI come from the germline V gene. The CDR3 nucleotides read TGTGCCAGCAGTTACACAGGGGGCACTGAAGCTTTCTTT. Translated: CASSYTGGTEAFF.

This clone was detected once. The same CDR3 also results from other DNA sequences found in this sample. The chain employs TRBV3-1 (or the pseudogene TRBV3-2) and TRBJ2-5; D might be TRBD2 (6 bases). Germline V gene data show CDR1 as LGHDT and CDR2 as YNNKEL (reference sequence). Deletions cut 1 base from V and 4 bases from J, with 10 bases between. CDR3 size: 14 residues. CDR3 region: CASSQAGGAETQYF. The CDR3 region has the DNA TGTGCCAGCAGCCAAGCCGGGGGTGCAGAGACCCAGTACTTC.

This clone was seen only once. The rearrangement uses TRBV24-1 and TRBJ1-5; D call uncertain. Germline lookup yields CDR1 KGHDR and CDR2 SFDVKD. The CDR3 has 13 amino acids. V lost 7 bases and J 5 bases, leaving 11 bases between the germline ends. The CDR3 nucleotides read TGTGCCACCAGCGGTGGAGGTTATCAGCCCCAGCATTTT. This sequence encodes CATSGGGYQPQHF.

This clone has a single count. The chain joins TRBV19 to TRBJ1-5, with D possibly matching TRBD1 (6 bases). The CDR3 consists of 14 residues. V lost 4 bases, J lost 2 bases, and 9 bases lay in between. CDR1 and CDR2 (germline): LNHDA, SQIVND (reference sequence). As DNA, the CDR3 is TGTGCCAGTAGTACACAGGGACGCAATCAGCCCCAGCATTTT. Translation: CASSTQGRNQPQHF.